This T cell receptor (beta chain) appears in the sequencing data of a study of CD8 T cells in Susac syndrome. Random hexamers primed reverse transcription of about 0.45 to 1 ug RNA. TCRdb recomputed calls from the immunoSEQ multiplex PCR reads with MiXCR, one row per CDR3 protein. The table has around 190,000 distinct CDR3 sequences, 85% to 95% seen once; the top ten hold around 0.16%. Specimen: CD8+ T cells from PBMCs. The TCR comes from a human donor with multiple sclerosis.

The CDR3 loop is CASSYPTGRLYF. For the CDR3, the DNA is TGTGCCAGCAGTTACCCGACAGGGCGTTTGTACTTC. The chain employs TRBV6-6 and TRBJ2-7; TRBD1 matches 7 bases. The ends lost 2 bases at V and 12 bases at J; junction bases unmatched: 7. CDR3 length equals 12 residues. Germline V CDR1 and CDR2: MNHNY, SVGAGI (reference sequence).